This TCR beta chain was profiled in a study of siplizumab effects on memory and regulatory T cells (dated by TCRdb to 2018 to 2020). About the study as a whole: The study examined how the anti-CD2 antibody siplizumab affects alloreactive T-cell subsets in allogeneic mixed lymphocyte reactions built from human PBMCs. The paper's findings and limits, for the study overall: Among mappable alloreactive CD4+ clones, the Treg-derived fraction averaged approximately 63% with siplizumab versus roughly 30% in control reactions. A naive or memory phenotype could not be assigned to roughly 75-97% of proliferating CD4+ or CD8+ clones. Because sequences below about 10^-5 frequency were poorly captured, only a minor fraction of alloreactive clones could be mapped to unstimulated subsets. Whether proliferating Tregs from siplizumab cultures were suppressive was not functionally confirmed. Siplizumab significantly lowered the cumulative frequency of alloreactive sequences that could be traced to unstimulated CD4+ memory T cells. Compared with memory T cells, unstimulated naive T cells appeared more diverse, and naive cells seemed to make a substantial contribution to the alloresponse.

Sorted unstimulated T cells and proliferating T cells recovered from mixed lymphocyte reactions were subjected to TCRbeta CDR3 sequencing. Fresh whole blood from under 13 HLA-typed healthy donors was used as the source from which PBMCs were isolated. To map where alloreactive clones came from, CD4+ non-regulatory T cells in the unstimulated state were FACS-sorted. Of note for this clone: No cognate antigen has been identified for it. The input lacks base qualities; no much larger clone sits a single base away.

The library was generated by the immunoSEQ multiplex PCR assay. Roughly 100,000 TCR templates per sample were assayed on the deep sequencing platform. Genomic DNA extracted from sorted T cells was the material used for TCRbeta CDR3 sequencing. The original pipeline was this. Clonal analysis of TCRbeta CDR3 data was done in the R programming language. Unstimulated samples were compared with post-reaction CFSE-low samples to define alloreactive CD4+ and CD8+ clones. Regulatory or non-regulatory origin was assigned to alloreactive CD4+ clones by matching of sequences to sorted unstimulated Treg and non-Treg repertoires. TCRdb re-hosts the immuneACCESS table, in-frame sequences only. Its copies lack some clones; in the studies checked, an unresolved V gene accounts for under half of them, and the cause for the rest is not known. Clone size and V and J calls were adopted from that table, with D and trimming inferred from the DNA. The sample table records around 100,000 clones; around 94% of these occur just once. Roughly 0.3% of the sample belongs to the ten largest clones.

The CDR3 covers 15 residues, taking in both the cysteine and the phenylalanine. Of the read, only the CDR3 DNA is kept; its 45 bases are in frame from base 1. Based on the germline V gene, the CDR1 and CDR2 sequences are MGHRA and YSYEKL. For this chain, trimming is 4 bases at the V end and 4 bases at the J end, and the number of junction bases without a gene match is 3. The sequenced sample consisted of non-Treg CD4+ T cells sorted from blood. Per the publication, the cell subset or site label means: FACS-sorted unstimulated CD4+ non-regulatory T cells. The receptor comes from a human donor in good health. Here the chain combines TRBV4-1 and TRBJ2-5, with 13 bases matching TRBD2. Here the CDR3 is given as CASSLGLAGRETQYF. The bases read TGCGCCAGCAGCCTGGGACTAGCGGGGCGAGAGACCCAGTACTTC.